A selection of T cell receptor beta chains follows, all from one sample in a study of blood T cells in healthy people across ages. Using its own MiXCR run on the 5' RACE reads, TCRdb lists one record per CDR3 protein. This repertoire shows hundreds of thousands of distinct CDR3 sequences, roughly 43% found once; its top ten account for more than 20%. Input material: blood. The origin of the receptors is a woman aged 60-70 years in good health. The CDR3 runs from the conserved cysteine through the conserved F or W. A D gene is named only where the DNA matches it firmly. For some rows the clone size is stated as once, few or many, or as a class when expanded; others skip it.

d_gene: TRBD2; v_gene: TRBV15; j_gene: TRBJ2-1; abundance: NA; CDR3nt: TGTGCCACCAGCAGAGATTGGGGGGGCTCCTACAATGAGCAGTTCTTC; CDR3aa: CATSRDWGGSYNEQFF
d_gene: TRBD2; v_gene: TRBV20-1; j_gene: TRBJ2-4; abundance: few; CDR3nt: TGCAGTGCTAGGGCAGCGGGAGATCTAAACATTCAGTACTTC; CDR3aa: CSARAAGDLNIQYF
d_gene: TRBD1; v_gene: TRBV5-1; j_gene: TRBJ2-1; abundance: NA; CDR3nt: TGCGCCAGCAGCTTGGGGGACAGGGCCTCCTACAATGAGCAGTTCTTC; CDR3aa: CASSLGDRASYNEQFF
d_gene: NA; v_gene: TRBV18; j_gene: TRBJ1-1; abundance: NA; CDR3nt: TGTGCCAGTCTGATAGATGGACAGACAACTGAAGCTTTCTTT; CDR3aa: CASLIDGQTTEAFF
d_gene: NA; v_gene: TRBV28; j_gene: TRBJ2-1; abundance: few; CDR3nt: TGTGCCAGCAGTTACGGGACAGTCGGGAGGAATGAGCAGTTCTTC; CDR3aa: CASSYGTVGRNEQFF
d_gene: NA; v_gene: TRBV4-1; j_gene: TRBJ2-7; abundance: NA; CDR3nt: TGCGCCAGCAGCTACAGGGTCGGCTACGAGCAGTACTTC; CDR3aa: CASSYRVGYEQYF
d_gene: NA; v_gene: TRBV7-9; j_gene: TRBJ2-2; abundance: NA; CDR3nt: TGTGCCAGCAGCGTAGCCGGGAGTGGCACCGGGGAGCTGTTTTTT; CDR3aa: CASSVAGSGTGELFF
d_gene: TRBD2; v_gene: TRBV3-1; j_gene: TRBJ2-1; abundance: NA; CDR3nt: TGTGCCAGCAGTCTGACTAGCGGGGTTACATACAATGAGCAGTTCTTC; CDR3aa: CASSLTSGVTYNEQFF
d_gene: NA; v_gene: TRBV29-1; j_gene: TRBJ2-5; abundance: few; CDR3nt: TGCAGCGGACGCGACGGAGAGACCCAGTACTTC; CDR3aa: CSGRDGETQYF
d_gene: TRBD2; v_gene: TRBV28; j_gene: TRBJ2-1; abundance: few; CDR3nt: TGTGCCAGCTGGACCCTAGCGGGAGACTCCTACAATGAGCAGTTCTTC; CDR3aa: CASWTLAGDSYNEQFF
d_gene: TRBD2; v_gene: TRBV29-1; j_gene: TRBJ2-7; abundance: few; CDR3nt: TGCAGCGTCCCCCTTGGGCTAGCGGGGGGAATATACAATGAGCAGTACTTC; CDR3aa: CSVPLGLAGGIYNEQYF
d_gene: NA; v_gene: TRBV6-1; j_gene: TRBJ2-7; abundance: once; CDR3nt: TGTGCCAGCATTGAAGGGGGAGCAGCCTACGAGCAGTACTTC; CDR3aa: CASIEGGAAYEQYF
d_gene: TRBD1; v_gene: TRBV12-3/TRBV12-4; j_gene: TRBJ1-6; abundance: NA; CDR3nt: TGTGCCAGCAGCTTGACAGGGAATGGTTCACCCCTCCACTTT; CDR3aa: CASSLTGNGSPLHF
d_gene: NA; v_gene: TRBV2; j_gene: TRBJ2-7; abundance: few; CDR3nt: TGTGCCAGCAGGGGGTCCCCGGCCCACTACGAGCAGTACTTC; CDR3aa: CASRGSPAHYEQYF
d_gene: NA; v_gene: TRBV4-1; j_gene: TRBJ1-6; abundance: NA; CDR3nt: TGCGCCAGCAGCCAAGATTGGGATAATAATTCACCCCTCCACTTT; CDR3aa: CASSQDWDNNSPLHF
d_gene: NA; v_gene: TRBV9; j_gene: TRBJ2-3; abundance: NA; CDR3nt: TGTGCCAGCAGCCCCATAGCCTGGCTATCTAGCACAGATACGCAGTATTTT; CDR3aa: CASSPIAWLSSTDTQYF
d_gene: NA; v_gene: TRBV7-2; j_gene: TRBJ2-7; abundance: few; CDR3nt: TGTGCCAGCAGCGCTGGGACCATCAGCTTGTCCTACGAGCAGTACTTC; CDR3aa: CASSAGTISLSYEQYF
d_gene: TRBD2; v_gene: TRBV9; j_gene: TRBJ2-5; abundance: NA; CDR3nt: TGTGCCAGCAGCGTACGAGCCGGCGGGGGGACTCAAGAGACCCAGTACTTC; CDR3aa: CASSVRAGGGTQETQYF
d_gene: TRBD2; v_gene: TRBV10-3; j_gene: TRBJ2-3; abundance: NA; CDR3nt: TGTGCCATCAGCCCACTAGCGCCGGCGGATACGCAGTATTTT; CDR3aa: CAISPLAPADTQYF
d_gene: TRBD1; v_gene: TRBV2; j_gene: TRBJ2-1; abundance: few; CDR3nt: TGTGCCAGCAGTCTCGTCACAGGGGTAAAAGCAAATGAGCAGTTCTTC; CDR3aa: CASSLVTGVKANEQFF
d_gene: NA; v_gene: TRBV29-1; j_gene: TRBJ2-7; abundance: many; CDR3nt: TGCAGCGTTGTACGGCAGGGGCCCGACGAGCAGTACTTC; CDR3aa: CSVVRQGPDEQYF
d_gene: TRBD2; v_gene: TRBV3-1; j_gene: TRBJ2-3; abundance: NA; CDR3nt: TGTGCCAGCAGCCATCGGGGAACTAGCGGGAGGGCACGCACAGATACGCAGTATTTT; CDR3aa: CASSHRGTSGRARTDTQYF
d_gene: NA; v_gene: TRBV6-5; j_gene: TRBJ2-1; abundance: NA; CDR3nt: TGTGCCAGCGTAGTACGACCGACAGATTTTTTCAATGAGCAGTTCTTC; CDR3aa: CASVVRPTDFFNEQFF
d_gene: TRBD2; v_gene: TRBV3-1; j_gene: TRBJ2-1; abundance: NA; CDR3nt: TGTGCCAGCATCCTTAGCGGGAGTGGGTACAATGAGCAGTTCTTC; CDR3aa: CASILSGSGYNEQFF
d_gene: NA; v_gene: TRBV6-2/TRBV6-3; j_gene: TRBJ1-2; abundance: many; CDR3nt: TGTGCCAGCACTCCAGGGGTTGCCGAAGATGATGTGGGCTACACCTTC; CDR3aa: CASTPGVAEDDVGYTF
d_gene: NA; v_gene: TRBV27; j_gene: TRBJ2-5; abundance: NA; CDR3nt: TGTGCCAGCAGTTTTTGGGCAAACACCGAGACCCAGTACTTC; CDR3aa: CASSFWANTETQYF
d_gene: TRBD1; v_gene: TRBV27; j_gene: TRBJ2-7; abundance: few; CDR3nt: TGTGCCAGCAGTTTCCTAAGCTGGGGACAGGGTACCGAGCAGTACTTC; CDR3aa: CASSFLSWGQGTEQYF
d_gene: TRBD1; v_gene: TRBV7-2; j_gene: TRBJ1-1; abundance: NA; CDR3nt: TGTGCCAGCAGCGAACAATCCACAGGGGCCACTGAAGCTTTCTTT; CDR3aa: CASSEQSTGATEAFF
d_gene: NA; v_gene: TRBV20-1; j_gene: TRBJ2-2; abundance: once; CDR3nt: TGCAGTGTTGAGGGGTCGGCCGGGGAGCTGTTTTTT; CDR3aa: CSVEGSAGELFF
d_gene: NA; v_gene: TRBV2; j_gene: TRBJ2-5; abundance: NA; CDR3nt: TGTGCCAGCAGGAGGTACACCCAAGAGACCCAGTACTTC; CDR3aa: CASRRYTQETQYF
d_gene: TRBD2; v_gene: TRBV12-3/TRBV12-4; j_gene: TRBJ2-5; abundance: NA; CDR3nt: TGTGCCAGCAGTTGGGTAGCGGGGGGCTACCAAGAGACCCAGTACTTC; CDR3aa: CASSWVAGGYQETQYF
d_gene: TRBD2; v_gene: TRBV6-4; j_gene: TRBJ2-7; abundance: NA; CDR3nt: TGTGCCAGCAGCCCCGGACTAGCGGGGGGGCGAGGATACAATGAGCAGTACTTC; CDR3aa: CASSPGLAGGRGYNEQYF
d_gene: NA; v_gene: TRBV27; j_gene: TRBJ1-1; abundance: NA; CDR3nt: TGTGCCAGCAGTTTATCCCCAGGGTCCCGGAACACTGAAGCTTTCTTT; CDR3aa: CASSLSPGSRNTEAFF
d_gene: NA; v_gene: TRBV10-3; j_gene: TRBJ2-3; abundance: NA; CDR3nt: TGTGCCATCAGTTCTAGCTTAGGCACCGATACGCAGTATTTT; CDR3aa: CAISSSLGTDTQYF
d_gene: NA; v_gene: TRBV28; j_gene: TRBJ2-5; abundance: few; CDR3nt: TGTGCCAGCAGTAACAGGGACTTGGCGGAGACCCAGTACTTC; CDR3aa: CASSNRDLAETQYF